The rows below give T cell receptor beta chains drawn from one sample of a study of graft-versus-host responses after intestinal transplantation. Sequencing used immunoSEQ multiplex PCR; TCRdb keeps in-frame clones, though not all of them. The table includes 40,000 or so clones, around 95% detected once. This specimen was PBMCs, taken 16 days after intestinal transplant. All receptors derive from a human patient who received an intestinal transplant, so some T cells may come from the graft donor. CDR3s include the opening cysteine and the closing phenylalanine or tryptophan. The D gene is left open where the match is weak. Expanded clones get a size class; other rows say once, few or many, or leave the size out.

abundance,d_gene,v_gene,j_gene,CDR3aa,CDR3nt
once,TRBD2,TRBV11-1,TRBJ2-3,CASSPPGGDTQYF,TGTGCCAGCAGTCCCCCCGGGGGGGATACGCAGTATTTT
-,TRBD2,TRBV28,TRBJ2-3,CASSLMTSGGLADTQYF,TGTGCCAGCAGTTTAATGACTAGCGGGGGCCTAGCAGATACGCAGTATTTT
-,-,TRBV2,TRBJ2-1,CASSEGGGTGSYNEQFF,TGTGCCAGCAGTGAAGGTGGCGGGACCGGTTCCTACAATGAGCAGTTCTTC
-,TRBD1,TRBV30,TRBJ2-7,CAWRAPIRQGTYEQYF,TGTGCCTGGAGAGCCCCCATCCGACAGGGCACCTACGAGCAGTACTTC
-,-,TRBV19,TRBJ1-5,CASSIIQTGGEQPQHF,TGTGCCAGTAGTATAATCCAGACGGGAGGGGAGCAGCCCCAGCATTTT
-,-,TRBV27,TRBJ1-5,CASSADTVPNQPQHF,TGTGCCAGCAGCGCTGACACAGTCCCCAATCAGCCCCAGCATTTT
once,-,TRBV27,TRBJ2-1,CASSPRLKDFYNEQFF,TGTGCCAGCAGTCCCCGATTAAAAGATTTCTACAATGAGCAGTTCTTC
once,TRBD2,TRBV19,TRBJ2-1,CASRGLAEGYNEQFF,TGTGCCAGTAGAGGACTAGCGGAAGGTTACAATGAGCAGTTCTTC
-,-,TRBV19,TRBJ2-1,CASSILLGGSNEQFF,TGTGCCAGTAGTATCCTTCTAGGGGGGAGCAATGAGCAGTTCTTC
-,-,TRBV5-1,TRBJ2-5,CASSLGLAGSQETQYF,TGCGCCAGCAGCTTGGGATTGGCGGGATCTCAAGAGACCCAGTACTTC
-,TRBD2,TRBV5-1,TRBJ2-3,CASRAGLAGADTQYF,TGCGCCAGCAGAGCTGGACTAGCGGGAGCAGATACGCAGTATTTT
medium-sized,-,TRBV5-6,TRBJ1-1,CASSLRGTEAFF,TGTGCCAGCAGCTTGAGGGGGACTGAAGCTTTCTTT
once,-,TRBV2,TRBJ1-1,CASIQGDTEAFF,TGTGCCAGCATACAGGGTGACACTGAAGCTTTCTTT
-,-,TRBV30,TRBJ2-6,CASPGPFSGANVLTF,TGTGCCTCCCCAGGTCCCTTCTCTGGGGCCAACGTCCTGACTTTC
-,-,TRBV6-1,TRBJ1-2,CASSDLQGSYGYTF,TGTGCCAGCAGTGATCTACAGGGATCCTATGGCTACACCTTC